A single sample is the source of the 30 T cell receptor beta chains below, sequenced in a study of blood T cell repertoires in COVID-19. The protocol was immunoSEQ multiplex PCR, while the TCRdb copy is restricted to in-frame clones and leaves out a portion. The table has 500,000 or so clones, about 85% seen once. The sequenced sample was PBMCs or T cells enriched from blood (not recorded which). The source is a woman aged 18 to 35 who had recovered from COVID-19.

V is TRBV4-1 and J is TRBJ2-4; D gene uncertain. Germline CDR1 reads MGHRA; CDR2 reads YSYEKL. V gave up 0 bases and J gave up 5 bases, with 8 bases separating them. This CDR3 has 14 residues. In nucleotides, the CDR3 is TGCGCCAGCAGCCAAGAAATCCTTCAAAACATTCAGTACTTC. Encoded protein: CASSQEILQNIQYF.

In its sample, this clone was seen once. This rearrangement joins TRBV29-1 to TRBJ1-2, with D perhaps TRBD1 (5 bases). The CDR3 extends over 16 amino acids. With 5 bases removed from V and 0 bases from J, the gap between germline ends came to 19 bases. Germline assignment: CDR1 SQVTM and CDR2 ANQGSEA. The CDR3 here is CSVSRAGPPPNYGYTF. In DNA form, the CDR3 reads TGCAGCGTTTCAAGGGCGGGGCCGCCTCCTAACTATGGCTACACCTTC.

V gene TRBV30 combines with J gene TRBJ2-2, with D perhaps TRBD1 (6 bases). Between the trimmed V and J ends, which lost 0 bases and 7 bases, there was a span of 15 bases. The CDR3 is made up of 15 amino acids. CDR1 GTSNPN and CDR2 SVGIG come from the germline V gene (reference sequence). The DNA of the CDR3 is TGTGCCTGGAGTGTAAGACGGGCAGGGGACGGGGAGCTGTTTTTT. Its protein is CAWSVRRAGDGELFF.

CDR3 sequence (DNA): TGTGCCAGCATTCGGGACAGGGGAACTGAAAAACTGTTTTTT. Translation gives CASIRDRGTEKLFF. The chain couples TRBV6-6 to TRBJ1-4, with 10 bases aligning to TRBD1. After removal of 7 bases from V and 7 bases from J, the junction contained 6 bases not matched to a gene. The CDR3 totals 14 residues. Germline CDR1 reads MNHNY; CDR2 reads SVGAGI (reference sequence).

This sequence joins TRBV5-4 and TRBJ1-1, with no clear D. Trimming took off 6 bases at V and 8 bases at J, with 23 bases between the two ends. This CDR3 is 15 amino acids long. Germline-derived CDR1 and CDR2 are SGHNT and YYREEE (reference sequence). CDR3 coding DNA: TGTGCCAGCACCACCGCCGAGAGGGTGCGGCGCGAAGCTTTCTTT. Protein sequence: CASTTAERVRREAFF.

The CDR3 DNA reads TGTGCCAGCAGCTTTTGGGGCTTGAACACTGAAGCTTTCTTT. This translates into CASSFWGLNTEAFF. The chain is built from TRBV5-6 and TRBJ1-1; possible D gene TRBD1, 5 bases. The CDR3 extends over 14 amino acids. CDR1 is SGHDT and CDR2 is YYEEEE in the germline V gene. V dropped 2 bases and J dropped 0 bases, with 8 bases sitting between them.

V is TRBV23-1 and J is TRBJ2-5, with a weak D call TRBD2 (5 bases). TRBV23-1 is recorded as an ORF, its role being uncertain. V was clipped by 7 bases and J by 5 bases, with 17 bases between them. The CDR3 covers 14 residues. The CDR3 spells CASKRLAGRETQYF. The CDR3, as DNA: TGCGCCAGCAAGCGGCTAGCCGGGCGGGAGACCCAGTACTTC.

The chain couples TRBV19 to TRBJ2-4; D may be TRBD1 (6 bases). Germline-derived CDR1 and CDR2 are LNHDA and SQIVND (reference sequence). Trimming took 2 bases from V and 7 from J, leaving 18 bases between them. There are 16 residues in the CDR3. CDR3 in amino acids: CASSISVGGSWNIQYF. The CDR3, as DNA: TGTGCCAGTAGTATATCGGTAGGGGGATCGTGGAACATTCAGTACTTC.

With respect to this clone: Other DNA sequences within the sample encode an identical CDR3. The chain has TRBV29-1 and TRBJ1-1, with D possibly TRBD1 on 6 matching bases. The CDR3 loop spans 12 amino acids. The ends were cut back, 6 bases at V and 1 base at J, with 9 bases in the middle. Per germline, CDR1 SQVTM and CDR2 ANQGSEA. CDR3 protein: CSVTGPNTEAFF. Written as DNA, the CDR3 is TGCAGCGTCACAGGGCCGAACACTGAAGCTTTCTTT.

This chain connects TRBV6-5 to TRBJ1-1, with D perhaps TRBD1 (6 bases). CDR1 is MNHEY and CDR2 is SVGAGI in the germline V gene. Trimming removed 8 bases at V and 3 bases at J, with 19 bases between. The CDR3 spans 15 residues. The CDR3 DNA sequence: TGTGCCAGCCAGATCACAGGGAAGGGGGACACTGAAGCTTTCTTT. It encodes CASQITGKGDTEAFF.

This clone came up a few times. The CDR3 DNA reads TGTGCCAGCAGCTTAGCGGGCTTTAAGGCGGGCTATGGCTACACCTTC. It codes for CASSLAGFKAGYGYTF. The chain employs TRBV7-9 and TRBJ1-2; D is unclear. The CDR3 sequence is 16 residues long. Trimming took off 0 bases at V and 4 bases at J, with 15 bases between the two ends. CDR1 and CDR2 from the germline V gene are SEHNR and FQNEAQ (reference sequence).

The count of this clone is one. V gene TRBV5-6 combines with J gene TRBJ1-2, with TRBD1 as a possible D gene (6 bases). The CDR3 totals 16 residues. Germline V gene data show CDR1 as SGHDT and CDR2 as YYEEEE. V lost 0 bases and J 8 bases, leaving 20 bases between the germline ends. CDR3 protein: CASSLDRAWMVSGYTF. CDR3 DNA: TGTGCCAGCAGCTTGGACAGGGCTTGGATGGTTAGCGGCTACACCTTC.

The V gene is TRBV6-5, the J gene TRBJ1-2; 10 bases agree with TRBD1. The CDR3 loop spans 14 amino acids. Trimming removed 6 bases from V and 5 bases from J; junction bases left unmatched: 6. Germline CDR1 reads MNHEY; CDR2 reads SVGAGI. The CDR3 bases are TGTGCCAGCAGGAGACAGGGGGCGCAGTATGGCTACACCTTC. Its protein is CASRRQGAQYGYTF.

The rearrangement uses TRBV29-1 and TRBJ1-2; 10 bases fit TRBD1. V was clipped by 4 bases and J by 4 bases; unmatched bases: 18. The germline CDR1 and CDR2 sequences are SQVTM and ANQGSEA. The CDR3 totals 18 residues. Written as DNA, the CDR3 is TGCAGCGTTGTAGAGGGCGTGCAGACAGGGGGCGCACCCTATGGCTACACCTTC. Encoded protein: CSVVEGVQTGGAPYGYTF.

This clone occurred once. This CDR3 is CASSLGVAGGPNTGELFF. DNA for the CDR3: TGTGCCAGCAGCTTGGGGGTAGCGGGGGGTCCGAACACCGGGGAGCTGTTTTTT. The J gene is TRBJ2-2, the V gene TRBV5-4; 10 bases match TRBD2. V dropped 0 bases and J dropped 0; count of bases not matched to a gene: 5. Per germline, CDR1 SGHNT and CDR2 YYREEE (reference sequence). The CDR3 length is 18 residues.

The rearrangement joins TRBV7-3 to TRBJ1-3; TRBD1 agrees at 7 bases. CDR3 length equals 17 residues. Germline lookup yields CDR1 SGHTA and CDR2 FQGTGA. The ends lost 5 bases at V and 7 bases at J; junction bases unmatched: 17. CDR3 in DNA: TGTGCCAGCAGCCCACCGATCTCTGGACAGGTAGGGAACACCATATATTTT. Amino acid sequence: CASSPPISGQVGNTIYF.

The V gene is TRBV6-5, the J gene TRBJ2-2, with D possibly TRBD1 on 5 matching bases. The CDR3 has 13 amino acids. Germline CDR1 reads MNHEY; CDR2 reads SVGAGI. V was shortened by 8 bases and J by 6 bases, with 13 bases between the two germline ends. CDR3 protein: CASYRSGAGELFF. CDR3 DNA sequence: TGTGCCAGCTACAGGTCCGGCGCCGGGGAGCTGTTTTTT.

The chain employs TRBV12-5 and TRBJ1-3; the D is unclear. Germline CDR1 reads LGHNT; CDR2 reads FRNRAP. With 1 base removed from V and 10 bases from J, the gap between germline ends came to 11 bases. The CDR3 has 13 amino acids. This chain's CDR3 is CASGLDGERTIYF. In DNA, the CDR3 is TGTGCTAGTGGTTTGGACGGAGAACGGACCATATATTTT.

This chain links TRBV5-1 with TRBJ1-6; TRBD1 aligns across 8 bases. J lost 7 bases, V lost 4 bases, and 13 bases had no gene match. Germline CDR1 SGHRS, CDR2 YFSETQ. The CDR3 has 17 amino acids. The CDR3 loop reads CASSRALTGGNNSPLHF. DNA for the CDR3: TGCGCCAGCAGCCGTGCCCTTACAGGGGGGAACAATTCACCCCTCCACTTT.

The chain couples TRBV6-6 to TRBJ2-7, with TRBD1 identical over 9 bases. With V trimmed by 5 bases and J by 4 bases, 12 bases remained unmatched. Germline CDR1 and CDR2: MNHNY and SVGAGI (reference sequence). This CDR3 has 16 residues. CDR3 nucleotides: TGTGCCAGCAGTAAACTAAGAGGACAGGGGCCTTACGAGCAGTACTTC. Its protein product is CASSKLRGQGPYEQYF.

The rearrangement joins TRBV6-4 to TRBJ1-6, with 7 bases identical to TRBD1. The CDR3 totals 14 residues. Germline trimming cut 4 bases from V and 6 bases from J; bases unmatched to any gene: 3. Looked up from germline, CDR1 is MRHNA and CDR2 is SNTAGT. In DNA, the CDR3 is TGTGCCAGCAGTGCCCGGGACAGTAATTCACCCCTCCACTTT. It translates to CASSARDSNSPLHF.

This chain links TRBV5-4 with TRBJ1-2; D remains ambiguous. There are 14 residues in the CDR3. Per germline, CDR1 SGHNT and CDR2 YYREEE (reference sequence). The V end was cut by 4 bases, the J end by 8 bases, with 18 bases between. The CDR3 reads CASSPREVLRGYTF. The DNA of the CDR3 is TGTGCCAGCAGCCCCCGAGAGGTTTTGAGGGGCTACACCTTC.

The rearrangement links TRBV2 to TRBJ1-2; 7 positions match TRBD1. Trimming at V came to 3 bases and at J to 2 bases, leaving 3 bases not matched to a gene. Germline V CDR1 and CDR2: SNHLY, FYNNEI. This CDR3 region has 14 residues. The CDR3 region has the DNA TGTGCCAGCAGTGAGGGACAGATAAACTATGGCTACACCTTC. It codes for CASSEGQINYGYTF.

The chain links TRBV2 to TRBJ1-1; TRBD1 is a possible D gene (6 bases). The CDR3 totals 12 residues. V lost 3 bases and J lost 11, with 13 bases in between. Germline V gives CDR1 SNHLY, CDR2 FYNNEI. The DNA for the CDR3 is TGTGCCAGCAGTGAGACCGACAGGCGGGCTTTCTTT. Its translation: CASSETDRRAFF.

V usage is TRBV19 and J usage is TRBJ1-3, with D uncertain. V was shortened by 3 bases and J by 0 bases, with 6 bases between the two germline ends. From germline, CDR1 is LNHDA and CDR2 SQIVND (reference sequence). This CDR3 has 14 amino acids. DNA of the CDR3: TGTGCCAGTAGTATCGCGAGCTCTGGAAACACCATATATTTT. Translation: CASSIASSGNTIYF.

The rearrangement uses TRBV4-1 and TRBJ1-2; D possibly corresponds to TRBD1 (6 bases). This CDR3 is built from 15 residues. The ends were cut back, 4 bases at V and 5 bases at J, with 17 bases in the middle. Germline V gene data show CDR1 as MGHRA and CDR2 as YSYEKL. The CDR3 region is CASSPQTGETYGYTF. In nucleotides, the CDR3 is TGCGCCAGCAGCCCTCAGACAGGAGAAACTTATGGCTACACCTTC.

The V gene is TRBV5-5, the J gene TRBJ2-2; 10 positions match TRBD1. CDR1 is SGHKS, CDR2 YYEKEE, per germline (reference sequence). CDR3 length: 15 amino acids. J was trimmed by 4 bases and V by 4 bases; bases with no gene match: 4. As DNA, the CDR3 is TGTGCCAGCAGCCGGGGGACAGGGGTCACCGGGGAGCTGTTTTTT. It is translated as CASSRGTGVTGELFF.

CDR3 region: CASSSPGQGALRTGELFF. Here the CDR3 DNA reads TGTGCCAGCAGTTCACCGGGACAGGGGGCTCTGCGGACCGGGGAGCTGTTTTTT. The chain is built from TRBV28 and TRBJ2-2; TRBD1 matches 12 bases. Germline V lookup: CDR1 MDHEN, CDR2 SYDVKM. J lost 5 bases, V lost 4 bases, and 11 bases had no gene match. This CDR3 contains 18 residues.

The CDR3 loop is CSATEGGNQPQHF. CDR3 nucleotides: TGCAGTGCTACTGAGGGGGGGAATCAGCCCCAGCATTTT. V and J are TRBV20-1 and TRBJ1-5; tentatively, D is TRBD1 (6 bases). Germline CDR1 is DFQATT and CDR2 is SNEGSKA (reference sequence). The length of the CDR3 is 13 residues. V was shortened by 4 bases and J by 4 bases, with 11 bases between the two germline ends.

A single count supports this clone. V usage is TRBV5-1 and J usage is TRBJ1-2, with D possibly matching TRBD1 (5 bases). Per the germline V gene, CDR1 is SGHRS and CDR2 is YFSETQ. V was shortened by 6 bases and J by 2 bases, with 23 bases between the two germline ends. The CDR3 has 17 residues. CDR3 residues: CASTLGLDTKLNYGYTF. The CDR3, as DNA: TGCGCCAGCACCCTTGGGCTGGACACAAAACTCAACTATGGCTACACCTTC.